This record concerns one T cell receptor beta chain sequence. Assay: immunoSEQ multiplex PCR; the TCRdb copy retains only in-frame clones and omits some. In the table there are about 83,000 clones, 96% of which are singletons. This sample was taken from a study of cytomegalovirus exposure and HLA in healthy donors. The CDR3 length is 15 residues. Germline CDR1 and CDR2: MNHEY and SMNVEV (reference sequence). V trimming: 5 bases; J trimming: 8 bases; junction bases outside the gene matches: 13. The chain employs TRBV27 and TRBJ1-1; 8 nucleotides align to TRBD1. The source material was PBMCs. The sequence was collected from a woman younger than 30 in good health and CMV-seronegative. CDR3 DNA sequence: TGTGCCAGCAGTCCGACCGGGACAGGAGGTAAGGAAGCTTTCTTT. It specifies CASSPTGTGGKEAFF.